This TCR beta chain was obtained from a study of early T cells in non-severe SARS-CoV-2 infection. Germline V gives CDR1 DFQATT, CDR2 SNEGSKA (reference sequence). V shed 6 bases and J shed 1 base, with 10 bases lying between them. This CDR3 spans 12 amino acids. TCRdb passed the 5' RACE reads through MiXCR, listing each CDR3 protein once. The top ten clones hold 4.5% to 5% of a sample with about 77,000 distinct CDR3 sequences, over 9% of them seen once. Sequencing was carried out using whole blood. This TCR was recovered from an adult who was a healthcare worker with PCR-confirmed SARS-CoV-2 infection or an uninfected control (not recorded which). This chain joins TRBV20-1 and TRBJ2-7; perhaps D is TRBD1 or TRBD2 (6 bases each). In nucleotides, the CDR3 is TGCAGTGCGGCGGGGACATCCTACGAGCAGTACTTC. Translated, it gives CSAAGTSYEQYF.